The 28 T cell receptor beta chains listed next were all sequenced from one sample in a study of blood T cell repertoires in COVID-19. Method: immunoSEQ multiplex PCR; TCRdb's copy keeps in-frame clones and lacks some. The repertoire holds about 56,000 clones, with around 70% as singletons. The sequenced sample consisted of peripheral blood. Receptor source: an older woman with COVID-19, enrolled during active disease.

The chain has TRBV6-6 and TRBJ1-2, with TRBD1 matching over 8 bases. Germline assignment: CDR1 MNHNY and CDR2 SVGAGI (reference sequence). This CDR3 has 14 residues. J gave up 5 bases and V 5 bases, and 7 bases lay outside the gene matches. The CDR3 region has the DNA TGTGCCAGCAGTACACCGGGACAGGTGTATGGCTACACCTTC. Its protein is CASSTPGQVYGYTF.

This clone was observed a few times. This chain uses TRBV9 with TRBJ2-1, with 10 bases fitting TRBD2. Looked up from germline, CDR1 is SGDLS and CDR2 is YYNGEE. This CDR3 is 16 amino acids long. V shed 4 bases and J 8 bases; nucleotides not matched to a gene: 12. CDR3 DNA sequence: TGTGCCAGCAGCCCGCGGGGGGTAGCGGGGGGTCATGAGCAGTTCTTC. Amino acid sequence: CASSPRGVAGGHEQFF.

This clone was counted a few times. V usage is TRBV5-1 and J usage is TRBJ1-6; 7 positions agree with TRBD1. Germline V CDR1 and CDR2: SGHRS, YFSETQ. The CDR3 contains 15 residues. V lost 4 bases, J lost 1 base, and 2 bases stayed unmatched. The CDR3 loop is CASSKTGSYNSPLHF. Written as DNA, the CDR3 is TGCGCCAGCAGCAAGACAGGGTCCTATAATTCACCCCTCCACTTT.

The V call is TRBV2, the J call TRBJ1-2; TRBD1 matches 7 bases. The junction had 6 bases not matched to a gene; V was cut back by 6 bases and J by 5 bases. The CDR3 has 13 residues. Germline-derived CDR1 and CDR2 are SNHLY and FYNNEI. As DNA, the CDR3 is TGTGCCAGCAGGGGGACAGCTATATATGGCTACACCTTC. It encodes CASRGTAIYGYTF.

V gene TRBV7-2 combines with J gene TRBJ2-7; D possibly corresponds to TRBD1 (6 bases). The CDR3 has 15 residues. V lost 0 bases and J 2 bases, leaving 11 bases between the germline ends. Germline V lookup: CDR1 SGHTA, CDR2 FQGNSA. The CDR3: CASSLASDRAYEQYF. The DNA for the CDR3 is TGTGCCAGCAGCTTAGCATCGGACAGAGCCTACGAGCAGTACTTC.

The chain's CDR3 is CASSDIYQGTDTQYF. The CDR3 DNA reads as TGTGCCAGCAGTGATATATACCAGGGCACAGATACGCAGTATTTT. The V and J genes are TRBV3-1 (or the pseudogene TRBV3-2) and TRBJ2-3, with unresolved D. Trimming left V 6 bases short and J 1 base short, with 14 bases between. The CDR3 runs 15 residues. Looked up from germline, CDR1 is LGHDT and CDR2 is YNNKEL (reference sequence).

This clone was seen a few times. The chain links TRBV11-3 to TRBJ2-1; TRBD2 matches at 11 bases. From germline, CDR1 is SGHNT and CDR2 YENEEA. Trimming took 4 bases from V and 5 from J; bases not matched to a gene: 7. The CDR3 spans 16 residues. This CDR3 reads CASSSLIAGGNNEQFF. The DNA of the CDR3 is TGTGCCAGCAGCTCCCTAATAGCGGGAGGGAACAATGAGCAGTTCTTC.

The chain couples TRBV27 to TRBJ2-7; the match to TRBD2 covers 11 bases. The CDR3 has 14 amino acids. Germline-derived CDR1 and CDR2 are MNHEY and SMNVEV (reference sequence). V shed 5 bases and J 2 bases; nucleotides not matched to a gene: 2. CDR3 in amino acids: CASSGTSGTYEQYV. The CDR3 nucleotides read TGTGCCAGCAGTGGGACTAGCGGCACCTACGAGCAGTACGTC.

CDR3 nucleotides: TGTGCCAGCAGTTTGGAGGGGCCCATGGTTGGCTACACCTTC. It specifies CASSLEGPMVGYTF. The chain employs TRBV6-2 or TRBV6-3 and TRBJ1-2; tentatively, D is TRBD1 (5 bases). There are 14 residues in the CDR3. Germline V CDR1 and CDR2: MNHEY, SVGEGT. Trimming left V 4 bases short and J 7 bases short, with 16 bases between.

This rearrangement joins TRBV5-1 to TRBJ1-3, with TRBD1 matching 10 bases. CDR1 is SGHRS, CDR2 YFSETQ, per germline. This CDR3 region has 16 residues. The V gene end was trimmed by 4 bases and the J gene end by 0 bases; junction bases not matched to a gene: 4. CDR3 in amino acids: CASSPDRGVSGNTIYF. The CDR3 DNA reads TGCGCCAGCAGCCCGGACAGGGGGGTCTCTGGAAACACCATATATTTT. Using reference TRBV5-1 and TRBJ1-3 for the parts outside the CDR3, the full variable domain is KAGVTQTPRYLIKTRGQQVTLSCSPISGHRSVSWYQQTPGQGLQFLFEYFSETQRNKGNFPGRFSGRQFSNSRSEMNVSTLELGDSALYLCASSPDRGVSGNTIYFGEGSWLTVV.

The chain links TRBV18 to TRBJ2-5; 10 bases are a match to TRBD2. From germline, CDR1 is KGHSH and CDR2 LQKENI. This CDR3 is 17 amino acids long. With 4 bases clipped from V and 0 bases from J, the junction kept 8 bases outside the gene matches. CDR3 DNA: TGTGCCAGCTCACTACTGACTAGCGGGTCTCACCAAGAGACCCAGTACTTC. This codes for CASSLLTSGSHQETQYF.

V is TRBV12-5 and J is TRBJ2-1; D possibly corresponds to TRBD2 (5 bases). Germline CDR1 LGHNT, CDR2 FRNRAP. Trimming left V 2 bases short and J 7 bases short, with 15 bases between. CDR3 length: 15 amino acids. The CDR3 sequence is CASGLPSRAPNEQFF. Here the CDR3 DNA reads TGTGCTAGTGGTTTGCCCTCGAGGGCGCCTAATGAGCAGTTCTTC. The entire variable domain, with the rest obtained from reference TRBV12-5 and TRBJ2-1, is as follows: DARVTQTPRHKVTEMGQEVTMRCQPILGHNTVFWYRQTMMQGLELLAYFRNRAPLDDSGMPKDRFSAEMPDATLATLKIQPSEPRDSAVYFCASGLPSRAPNEQFFGPGTRLTVL.

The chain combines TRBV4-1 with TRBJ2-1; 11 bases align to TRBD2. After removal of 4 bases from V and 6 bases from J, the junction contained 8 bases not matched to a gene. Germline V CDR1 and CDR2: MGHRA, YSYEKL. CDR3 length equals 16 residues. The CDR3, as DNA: TGCGCCAGCAGCCTCAGGGTGGGACTAGCGGTCAATGAGCAGTTCTTC. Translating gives CASSLRVGLAVNEQFF.

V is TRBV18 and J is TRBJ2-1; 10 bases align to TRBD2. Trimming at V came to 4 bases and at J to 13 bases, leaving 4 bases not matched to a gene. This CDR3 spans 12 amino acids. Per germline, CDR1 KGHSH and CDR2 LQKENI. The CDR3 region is CASSLGTSDQFF. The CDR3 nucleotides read TGTGCCAGCTCACTTGGGACTAGCGACCAGTTCTTC.

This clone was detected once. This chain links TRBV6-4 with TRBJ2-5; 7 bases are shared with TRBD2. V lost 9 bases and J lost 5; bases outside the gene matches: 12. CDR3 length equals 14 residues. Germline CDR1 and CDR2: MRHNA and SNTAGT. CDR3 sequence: CARAAVAGVETQYF. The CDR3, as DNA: TGTGCCAGGGCCGCGGTGGCGGGAGTGGAGACCCAGTACTTC.

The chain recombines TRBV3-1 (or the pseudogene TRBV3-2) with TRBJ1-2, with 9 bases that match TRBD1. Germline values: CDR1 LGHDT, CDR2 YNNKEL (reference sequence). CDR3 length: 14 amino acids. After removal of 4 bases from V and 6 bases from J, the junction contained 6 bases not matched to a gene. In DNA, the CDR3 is TGTGCCAGCAGCCCACAGGGGGCGGTCAATGGCTACACCTTC. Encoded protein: CASSPQGAVNGYTF.

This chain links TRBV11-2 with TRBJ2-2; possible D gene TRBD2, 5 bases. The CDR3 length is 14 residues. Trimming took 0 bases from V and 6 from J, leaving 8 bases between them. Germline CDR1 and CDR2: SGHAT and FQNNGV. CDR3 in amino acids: CASSLDPRAGELFF. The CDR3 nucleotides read TGTGCCAGCAGCTTAGATCCGAGGGCCGGGGAGCTGTTTTTT.

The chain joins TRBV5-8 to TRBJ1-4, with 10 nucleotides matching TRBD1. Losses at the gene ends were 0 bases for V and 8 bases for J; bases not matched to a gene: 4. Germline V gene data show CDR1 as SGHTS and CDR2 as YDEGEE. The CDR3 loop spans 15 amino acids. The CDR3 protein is CASSLEGTGDEKLFF. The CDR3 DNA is TGTGCCAGCAGCTTGGAAGGGACAGGGGACGAAAAACTGTTTTTT. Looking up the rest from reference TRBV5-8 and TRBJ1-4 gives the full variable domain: EAGVTQSPTHLIKTRGQQATLRCSPISGHTSVYWYQQALGLGLQFLLWYDEGEERNRGNFPPRFSGRQFPNYSSELNVNALELEDSALYLCASSLEGTGDEKLFFGSGTQLSVL.

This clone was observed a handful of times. The CDR3 protein is CASSDRDTQPQHF. CDR3 DNA sequence: TGTGCCAGTAGCGACAGGGATACTCAGCCCCAGCATTTT. The chain combines TRBV19 with TRBJ1-5; TRBD1 matches 7 bases. CDR3 length: 13 amino acids. The junction had 5 bases not matched to a gene; V was cut back by 6 bases and J by 6 bases. Germline V lookup: CDR1 LNHDA, CDR2 SQIVND (reference sequence).

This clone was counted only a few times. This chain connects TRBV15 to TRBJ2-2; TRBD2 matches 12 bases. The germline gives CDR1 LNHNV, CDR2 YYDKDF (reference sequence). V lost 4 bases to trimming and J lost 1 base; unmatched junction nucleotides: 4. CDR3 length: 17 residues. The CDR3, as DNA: TGTGCCACCAGCAAAAGGACTAGCGGGAAGAACACCGGGGAGCTGTTTTTT. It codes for CATSKRTSGKNTGELFF.

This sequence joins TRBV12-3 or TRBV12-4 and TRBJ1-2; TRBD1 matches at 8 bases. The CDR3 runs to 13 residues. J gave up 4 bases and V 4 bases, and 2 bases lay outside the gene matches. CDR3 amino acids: CASSWTGSYGYTF. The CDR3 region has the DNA TGTGCCAGCAGTTGGACAGGGTCCTATGGCTACACCTTC.

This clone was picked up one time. The CDR3 here is CASSLDPTGEETQYF. In nucleotides, the CDR3 is TGTGCCAGCAGCTTAGATCCAACAGGGGAAGAGACCCAGTACTTC. This sequence joins TRBV11-3 and TRBJ2-5, with TRBD1 matching over 7 bases. The ends lost 0 bases at V and 3 bases at J; junction bases unmatched: 4. This CDR3 is 15 amino acids long. Germline CDR1 and CDR2: SGHNT and YENEEA.

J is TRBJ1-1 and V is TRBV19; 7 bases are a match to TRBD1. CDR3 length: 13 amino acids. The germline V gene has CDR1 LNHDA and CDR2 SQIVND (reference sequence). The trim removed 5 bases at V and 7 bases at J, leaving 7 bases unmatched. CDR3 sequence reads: CASSDREVGEAFF. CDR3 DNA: TGTGCCAGTAGTGACAGGGAGGTTGGTGAAGCTTTCTTT.

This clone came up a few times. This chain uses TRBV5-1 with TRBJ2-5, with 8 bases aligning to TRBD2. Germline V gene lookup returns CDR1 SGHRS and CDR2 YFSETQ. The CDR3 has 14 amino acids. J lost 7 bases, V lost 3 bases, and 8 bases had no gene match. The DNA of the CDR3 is TGCGCCAGCAGCTCCGATAGCGGGGTGGGGACCCAGTACTTC. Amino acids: CASSSDSGVGTQYF.

As DNA, the CDR3 is TGTGCCAGTACCCCTGGGACACCGAACACTGAAGCTTTCTTT. Residues: CASTPGTPNTEAFF. V usage is TRBV19 and J usage is TRBJ1-1, with a weak D call TRBD1 (6 bases). Germline CDR1 and CDR2: LNHDA and SQIVND (reference sequence). Trimming left V 7 bases short and J 1 base short, with 13 bases between. The CDR3 covers 14 residues.

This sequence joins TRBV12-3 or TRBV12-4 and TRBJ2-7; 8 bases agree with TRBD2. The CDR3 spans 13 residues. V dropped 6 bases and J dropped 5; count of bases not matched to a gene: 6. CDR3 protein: CASSLTSADEQYF. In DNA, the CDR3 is TGTGCCAGCAGCCTGACTAGCGCGGACGAGCAGTACTTC.

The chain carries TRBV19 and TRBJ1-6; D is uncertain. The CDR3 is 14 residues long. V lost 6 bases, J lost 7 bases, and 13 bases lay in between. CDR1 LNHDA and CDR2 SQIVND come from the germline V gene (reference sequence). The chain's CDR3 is CASSGVIRNSPLHF. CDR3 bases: TGTGCCAGTAGCGGTGTGATCCGGAATTCACCCCTCCACTTT.

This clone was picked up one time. The CDR3 region has the DNA TGTGCCAGCAGTTCCCGGTTTGGAGCGGGAGGACTCGAGCAGTACGTC. Its protein product is CASSSRFGAGGLEQYV. V usage is TRBV6-2 or TRBV6-3 and J usage is TRBJ2-7, with 9 bases that match TRBD2. Looked up from germline, CDR1 is MNHEY and CDR2 is SVGEGT. The V and J ends lost 4 bases and 6 bases, in that order; junction bases with no gene match: 13. CDR3 length equals 16 residues.